Sequencing of this T cell receptor beta chain was carried out in a study of blood T cell repertoires in COVID-19. Sequenced by immunoSEQ multiplex PCR; TCRdb stores in-frame clones only, minus some. This table has 400,000 to 500,000 clones, around 87% appearing once. Trimming took 4 bases from V and 11 from J; bases not matched to a gene: 5. Germline V CDR1 and CDR2: GTSNPN, SVGIG (reference sequence). CDR3 length: 11 residues. The genes are TRBV30 and TRBJ1-1, with 9 nucleotides matching TRBD1. The receptor was isolated from a woman in her thirties or forties who had recovered from COVID-19. Source material: PBMCs or T cells enriched from blood (not recorded which). CDR3 region: CAWTQGAGAFF. As DNA, the CDR3 is TGTGCCTGGACACAGGGGGCGGGTGCTTTCTTT.